This TCR beta chain was identified during a study of blood T cell repertoires in COVID-19. Data came from immunoSEQ multiplex PCR; TCRdb stores just in-frame clones and leaves some out. The table shows about 260,000 clones, with around 87% occurring only once. This CDR3 has 15 amino acids. The ends lost 0 bases at V and 5 bases at J; junction bases unmatched: 6. Germline loops: CDR1 ENHRY, CDR2 SYGVKD. The sequence derives from a woman between 35 and 50 years old who had recovered from COVID-19. The chain recombines TRBV10-3 with TRBJ1-2; 7 bases align to TRBD1. Sequencing used peripheral blood. The CDR3 nucleotides read TGTGCCATCAGTGAGTCAGGACAGGAAACATATGGCTACACCTTC. It is translated as CAISESGQETYGYTF.